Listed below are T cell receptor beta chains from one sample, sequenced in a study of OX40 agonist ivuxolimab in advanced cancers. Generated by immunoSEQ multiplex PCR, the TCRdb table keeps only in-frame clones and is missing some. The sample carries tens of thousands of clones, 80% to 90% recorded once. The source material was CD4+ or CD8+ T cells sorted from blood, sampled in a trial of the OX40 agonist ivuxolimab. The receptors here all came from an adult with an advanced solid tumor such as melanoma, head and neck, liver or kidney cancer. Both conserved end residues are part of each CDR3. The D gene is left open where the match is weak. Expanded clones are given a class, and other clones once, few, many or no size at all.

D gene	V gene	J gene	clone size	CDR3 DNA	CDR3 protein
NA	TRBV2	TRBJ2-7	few	TGTGCCAGCAGTGTATCGGCTTCAAATGACTTC	CASSVSASNDF
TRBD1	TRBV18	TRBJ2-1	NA	TGTGCCAGCTCGGGGGGACAGGGGGCATCAGATGAGCAGTTCTTC	CASSGGQGASDEQFF
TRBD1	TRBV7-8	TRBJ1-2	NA	TGTGCCAGCAGCTTAGGGACAGGCCTTTGGGGGGATGGCTACACCTTC	CASSLGTGLWGDGYTF
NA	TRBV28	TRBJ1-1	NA	TGTGCCAGCAGTTTGCTCTCCGGTTCTCGGGTGAACACTGAAGCTTTCTTT	CASSLLSGSRVNTEAFF
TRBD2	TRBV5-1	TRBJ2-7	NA	TGCGCCAGCAGCGAGGGACTAGCGGGGAGCTCCTACGAGCAGTACTTC	CASSEGLAGSSYEQYF
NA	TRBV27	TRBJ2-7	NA	TGTGCCAGCGCCCCGGGGACCGGCTACGAGCAGTACTTC	CASAPGTGYEQYF
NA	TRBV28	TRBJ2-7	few	TGTGCCAGCAGTTTATTGGGGCCGAGTTACGAGCAGTACTTC	CASSLLGPSYEQYF
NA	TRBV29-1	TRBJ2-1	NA	TGCAGCGTGAGTGGGGGGCAGTTCTTC	CSVSGGQFF
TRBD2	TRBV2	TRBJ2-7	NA	TGTGCCAGCAGCCCGGGACTAGCGGGAGCATCATACGAGCAGTACTTC	CASSPGLAGASYEQYF
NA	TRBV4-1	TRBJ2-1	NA	TGCGCCAGCAGCCTAGGTTTTCCCTCCTACAATGAGCAGTTCTTC	CASSLGFPSYNEQFF
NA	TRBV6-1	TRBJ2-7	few	TGTGCCAGCAGTGAAGGCAGGGGCCTCGAGCAGTACTTC	CASSEGRGLEQYF
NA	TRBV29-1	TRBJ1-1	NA	TGCAGCGCTGGAACTCAAGGCACTGAAGCTTTCTTT	CSAGTQGTEAFF
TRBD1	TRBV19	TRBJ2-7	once	TGTGCCAGCGGGACAGGGGACGTCGAGCAGTACTTC	CASGTGDVEQYF
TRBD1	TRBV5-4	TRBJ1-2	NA	TGTGCCAGCTTTCCCTGGACAGGGGGCGCGTCCTATGGCTACACCTTC	CASFPWTGGASYGYTF
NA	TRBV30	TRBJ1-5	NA	TGTGCCTGGAGTGCTGGGGGAGGGCAATGGCAGCCCCAGCATTTT	CAWSAGGGQWQPQHF
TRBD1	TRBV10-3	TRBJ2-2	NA	TGTGCCATCAGTGACCCAGGGACAGGGCCCGGGGAGCTGTTTTTT	CAISDPGTGPGELFF
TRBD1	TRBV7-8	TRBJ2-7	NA	TGTGCCAGCAGCGAGGGACAGGGAGCCTACGAGCAGTACTTC	CASSEGQGAYEQYF
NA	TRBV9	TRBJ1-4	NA	TGTGCCAGCAGCGTAGAGTCAGGAGAGAATGAAAAACTGTTTTTT	CASSVESGENEKLFF
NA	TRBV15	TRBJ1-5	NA	TGTGCCACCAGCAGAGCAGACGGGGCGGTCGGAGAGCCCCAGCATTTT	CATSRADGAVGEPQHF
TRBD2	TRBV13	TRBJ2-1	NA	TGTGCCAGCAGCTTATTTAGCGGGGGGTACAATGAGCAGTTCTTC	CASSLFSGGYNEQFF
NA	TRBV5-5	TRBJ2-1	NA	TGTGCCAGCATCCCAGGCGGGAATGAGCAGTTCTTC	CASIPGGNEQFF
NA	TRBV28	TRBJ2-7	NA	TGTGCCAGCAGTTTTGGCGCGGGCCTCGAGCAGTACTTC	CASSFGAGLEQYF
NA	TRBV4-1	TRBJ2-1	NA	TGCGCCAGCAGCCAAGTTTATCCTAGTCCGGATGAGCAGTTCTTC	CASSQVYPSPDEQFF
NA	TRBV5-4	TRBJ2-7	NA	TGTGCCAGCAGCCGCGGAGGGGGTTGGGAGCAGTACTTC	CASSRGGGWEQYF
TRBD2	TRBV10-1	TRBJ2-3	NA	TGCGCCAGCAGTGACGGGGGAGGGTCAGATACGCAGTATTTT	CASSDGGGSDTQYF
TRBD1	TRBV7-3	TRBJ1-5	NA	TGTGCCAGCAGCTTAGCACAGGGGCCTAGTCAGCCCCAGCATTTT	CASSLAQGPSQPQHF
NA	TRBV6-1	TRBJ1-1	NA	TGTGCCAGCACCATAGGACAGACTGAAGCTTTCTTT	CASTIGQTEAFF